The following is a TCR beta chain sequence with its context. No antigen is known for it. Each CDR3 protein gets one entry after TCRdb re-called the reads with MiXCR. Of 100,000 to 150,000 distinct CDR3 sequences detected, about 32% appear once; the ten largest clones hold around 54%. The record originates from a study of T cell repertoires in cytomegalovirus infection. Overall study: Both recently identified HLA-C-restricted and well-studied HLA-B-restricted CMV epitopes were used in the study. An indication of both CMV infection and matching HLA type came from public TCR beta signatures. General observations from the study: Summed public TCR beta family frequency identified CMV carriers bearing the relevant HLA. It was HLA-C-restricted CMV-specific TCR beta clonotypes that dominated the response ex vivo.

CDR1 is SGHNT, CDR2 YYREEE, per germline (reference sequence). With V trimmed by 0 bases and J by 3 bases, 9 bases remained unmatched. The CDR3 loop spans 16 amino acids. The sequence was obtained from a human donor in good health (CMV status not recorded). Some clones in this sample may be carry-over from other donors' samples. V usage is TRBV5-4 and J usage is TRBJ2-7; TRBD2 matches at 7 bases. This material consisted of CD8+ T cells from cultured PBMCs, taken from culture after CMV antigen stimulation. This CDR3 is CASSLVGSGPRYEQYF. The CDR3 nucleotides are TGTGCCAGCAGCTTGGTTGGTAGCGGGCCCCGCTACGAGCAGTACTTC.